This T cell receptor beta chain was identified in a study of blood T cells in healthy people across ages. The CDR3 consists of 12 residues. The germline V gene has CDR1 ENHRY and CDR2 SYGVKD. The V end lost 6 bases, the J end lost 1 base, and 7 bases lay between the germline ends. Together with a sample-barcoded 5' primer, a J-beta primer mix was included in a second PCR lasting 7 to 11 cycles. A single record per CDR3 protein comes from TCRdb applying MiXCR to the 5' RACE reads. The sample has about 290,000 distinct CDR3 sequences, roughly 26% seen once. Material for sequencing was blood. The chain has TRBV10-3 and TRBJ2-7; D remains ambiguous. This TCR derives from a woman in her seventies in good health. The CDR3 nucleotides are TGTGCCATCAGCCTCGGGTCCTACGAGCAGTACTTC. Amino acid sequence: CAISLGSYEQYF.